These 24 T cell receptor beta chains came from one sample sequenced in a study of T-cell memory formation after mild COVID-19. MiXCR, run by TCRdb on the 5' RACE reads, gives a single entry per CDR3 protein. Of about 57,000 distinct CDR3 sequences listed, 10% to 15% are singletons. Sequenced: PBMCs or a T cell subset sorted from them (not recorded which). The receptors were gathered from a man between 18 and 35 years old who had mild COVID-19 (a few samples of this study predate the infection). Cell type and time point are not known.

This clonotype was recorded many times. This chain links TRBV5-1 with TRBJ2-7; a weak D match, TRBD1 (5 bases). This CDR3 is built from 12 residues. Per germline, CDR1 SGHRS and CDR2 YFSETQ. V gave up 6 bases and J gave up 0 bases, with 7 bases separating them. CDR3 coding DNA: TGCGCCAGCATAGGGGACTCCTACGAGCAGTACTTC. This translates into CASIGDSYEQYF.

This clonotype was seen many times. The genes are TRBV7-9 and TRBJ2-5; 7 positions agree with TRBD2. The junction had 9 bases not matched to a gene; V was cut back by 7 bases and J by 1 base. CDR1 SEHNR and CDR2 FQNEAQ come from the germline V gene (reference sequence). The CDR3 length is 15 residues. For the CDR3, the DNA is TGTGCCAGCAACGCTGGGGCGGGAGTCCAAGAGACCCAGTACTTC. It translates to CASNAGAGVQETQYF.

This clonotype was seen a few times. The V gene is TRBV2, the J gene TRBJ2-3; D might be TRBD2 (6 bases). Germline V gene sequence: CDR1 SNHLY, CDR2 FYNNEI. The germline V and J ends were trimmed by 7 bases and 2 bases, with 13 bases remaining between them. The CDR3 consists of 14 residues. The DNA for the CDR3 is TGTGCCAGCATTGTGGGCGGGGTCACAGATACGCAGTATTTT. This gives the protein CASIVGGVTDTQYF. The full variable domain, with the rest looked up from reference TRBV2 and TRBJ2-3, is EPEVTQTPSHQVTQMGQEVILRCVPISNHLYFYWYRQILGQKVEFLVSFYNNEISEKSEIFDDQFSVERPDGSNFTLKIRSTKLEDSAMYFCASIVGGVTDTQYFGPGTRLTVL.

This chain joins TRBV12-3 or TRBV12-4 and TRBJ1-1; tentatively, D is TRBD1 (5 bases). This CDR3 has 15 residues. V was cut by 6 bases and J by 4 bases, with 18 bases left in between. The CDR3 sequence is CASRPLIGAGTEAFF. The CDR3 bases are TGTGCCAGCAGACCCCTCATTGGGGCGGGCACTGAAGCTTTCTTT.

This chain connects TRBV5-1 to TRBJ1-1; tentatively, D is TRBD1 (5 bases). The CDR3 extends over 18 amino acids. V shed 4 bases and J shed 1 base, with 23 bases lying between them. Per germline, CDR1 SGHRS and CDR2 YFSETQ. CDR3 residues: CASSTEGHLQGWNTEAFF. CDR3 DNA: TGCGCCAGCAGCACCGAAGGCCATTTGCAGGGTTGGAACACTGAAGCTTTCTTT.

V gene TRBV2 combines with J gene TRBJ2-3; TRBD2 matches at 7 bases. Germline loops: CDR1 SNHLY, CDR2 FYNNEI. The CDR3 extends over 17 amino acids. Unmatched junction bases numbered 16, after V lost 4 bases and J lost 6 bases. The chain's CDR3 is CASSARKWGGRRDTQYF. The CDR3 region has the DNA TGTGCCAGCAGTGCCCGAAAGTGGGGGGGAAGGAGGGATACGCAGTATTTT.

This clonotype came up a few times. The rearrangement links TRBV19 to TRBJ2-7, with 9 positions matching TRBD2. This CDR3 contains 15 residues. Germline V gives CDR1 LNHDA, CDR2 SQIVND (reference sequence). Trimming took 5 bases from V and 3 from J; bases not matched to a gene: 8. In nucleotides, the CDR3 is TGTGCCAGTAGTTCGCCTCTAGCGGGGAACTACGAGCAGTACTTC. It encodes CASSSPLAGNYEQYF.

J is TRBJ1-5 and V is TRBV4-1; D unresolved. The V gene's germline CDR1 is MGHRA and CDR2 YSYEKL. The CDR3 has 17 residues. V was pared by 1 base and J by 2 bases, with 15 bases between. CDR3 nucleotide sequence: TGCGCCAGCAGCCAAGTAAGCCCTCCCGTGGGCAATCAGCCCCAGCATTTT. Its protein product is CASSQVSPPVGNQPQHF.

This clonotype was seen a few times. The chain is built from TRBV7-2 and TRBJ2-7; D is unclear. V was trimmed by 3 bases and J by 0 bases, leaving 9 bases between them. The CDR3 runs to 14 residues. Looked up from germline, CDR1 is SGHTA and CDR2 is FQGNSA. The CDR3 reads CASSLSGASYEQYF. The CDR3, as DNA: TGTGCCAGCAGCTTGTCAGGTGCCTCCTACGAGCAGTACTTC. Looking up the rest from reference TRBV7-2 and TRBJ2-7 gives the full variable domain: GAGVSQSPSNKVTEKGKDVELRCDPISGHTALYWYRQSLGQGLEFLIYFQGNSAPDKSGLPSDRFSAERTGGSVSTLTIQRTQQEDSAVYLCASSLSGASYEQYFGPGTRLTVT.

The rearrangement joins TRBV12-3 or TRBV12-4 to TRBJ1-2; no definite D call. V shed 2 bases and J shed 2 bases, with 9 bases lying between them. The CDR3 extends over 14 amino acids. CDR3 sequence reads: CASSLLRGNYGYTF. In DNA form, the CDR3 reads TGTGCCAGCAGTTTACTTCGTGGAAACTATGGCTACACCTTC.

This rearrangement joins TRBV24-1 to TRBJ1-4, with D unresolved. Germline CDR1 and CDR2: KGHDR and SFDVKD. Trimming removed 3 bases at V and 0 bases at J, with 13 bases between. CDR3 length: 17 amino acids. CDR3 DNA sequence: TGTGCCACCAGTGATACGGACGGGGTCGCAACTAATGAAAAACTGTTTTTT. Translated: CATSDTDGVATNEKLFF.

At least ten counts were recorded for this clonotype. The V and J genes are TRBV6-5 and TRBJ2-7, with D perhaps being TRBD1 or TRBD2 (5 bases each). CDR3 size: 15 residues. V lost 5 bases, J lost 2 bases, and 16 bases lay in between. Per the germline V gene, CDR1 is MNHEY and CDR2 is SVGAGI. CDR3 loop: CASSPTWQGPYEQYF. The CDR3 bases are TGTGCCAGCAGTCCCACCTGGCAGGGACCCTACGAGCAGTACTTC.

This chain connects TRBV7-8 to TRBJ1-5; the D gene is possibly TRBD1 (5 bases). The CDR3 is 11 amino acids. The V end was cut by 11 bases, the J end by 7 bases, with 12 bases between. Germline CDR1 SGHVS, CDR2 FQNEAQ. CDR3 coding DNA: TGTGCCGCGGGGGGTAACCAGCCCCAGCATTTT. It is translated as CAAGGNQPQHF.

There are many counts of this clonotype. The chain combines TRBV20-1 with TRBJ2-7; no reliable D call. This CDR3 has 13 amino acids. V was clipped by 6 bases and J by 2 bases, with 14 bases between them. CDR1 and CDR2 from the germline V gene are DFQATT and SNEGSKA (reference sequence). CDR3 nucleotide sequence: TGCAGTGCCCTCGGCAGAGCTGCCTACGAGCAGTACTTC. Protein sequence: CSALGRAAYEQYF.

The gene calls are TRBV12-3 or TRBV12-4 and TRBJ1-1, with D hard to call. V was shortened by 5 bases and J by 4 bases, with 11 bases between the two germline ends. The CDR3 consists of 13 residues. The DNA of the CDR3 is TGTGCCAGCAGTCCGGCGGGGAGCACTGAAGCTTTCTTT. Protein sequence: CASSPAGSTEAFF.

The chain links TRBV11-2 to TRBJ2-1, with 9 bases lining up with TRBD1. The CDR3 has 16 amino acids. CDR1 and CDR2 from the germline V gene are SGHAT and FQNNGV. The V gene end was trimmed by 3 bases and the J gene end by 7 bases; junction bases not matched to a gene: 10. The CDR3 bases are TGTGCCAGCAGCTTGGTAATCGGGACAGGGTGGAATGAGCAGTTCTTC. This gives the protein CASSLVIGTGWNEQFF.

The chain uses TRBV24-1 and TRBJ2-5; D gene ambiguous. This CDR3 comprises 12 residues. Germline V gene sequence: CDR1 KGHDR, CDR2 SFDVKD. Trimming shortened V by 9 bases and J by 4 bases, and 11 bases separated the two germline ends. Here the CDR3 reads CATAGPGETQYF. CDR3 coding DNA: TGTGCCACCGCCGGCCCGGGAGAGACCCAGTACTTC.

On this clonotype: At one of its ends the junction is not consistent with the germline gene, which may arise from a read error. CDR3 coding DNA: TGTGCTAGCAGCTTTCTTCCACCGACCGGGACAGGGAACACCGGGGAGCTGTTTTTT. Its protein product is CASSFLPPTGTGNTGELFF. The chain joins TRBV7-7 to TRBJ2-2; 8 nucleotides match TRBD1. There are 19 residues in the CDR3. Germline assignment: CDR1 SSHAT and CDR2 FNYEAQ (reference sequence).

The rearrangement uses TRBV9 and TRBJ1-2; D not resolved. The CDR3 is 13 amino acids. The germline gives CDR1 SGDLS, CDR2 YYNGEE. Trimming left V 3 bases short and J 0 bases short, with 6 bases between. CDR3 amino acids: CASSAAANYGYTF. The CDR3 DNA follows: TGTGCCAGCAGCGCAGCAGCTAACTATGGCTACACCTTC.

This clonotype was counted between two and nine times. V gene TRBV4-3 combines with J gene TRBJ2-3, with a weak D call TRBD2 (6 bases). In germline, CDR1 is LGHNA, CDR2 YSLEER. V lost 6 bases, J lost 2 bases, and 12 bases lay in between. This CDR3 is built from 14 residues. The CDR3 bases are TGCGCCAGCAGGCTGGGGGGTGACACAGATACGCAGTATTTT. Translation: CASRLGGDTDTQYF.

This clonotype was observed a handful of times. The V call is TRBV3-1, the J call TRBJ2-5; D is unclear. CDR1 is LGHDT, CDR2 YNNKEL, per germline (reference sequence). V dropped 0 bases and J dropped 5 bases, with 10 bases sitting between them. The CDR3 has 14 residues. Here the CDR3 reads CASSQEGRRETQYF. CDR3 coding DNA: TGTGCCAGCAGCCAAGAGGGAAGGCGGGAGACCCAGTACTTC.

This clonotype has a handful of counts. This chain uses TRBV7-2 with TRBJ2-7, with D perhaps assigned TRBD1 or TRBD2 (5 bases each). The CDR3 has 13 residues. Germline V gene sequence: CDR1 SGHTA, CDR2 FQGNSA. V lost 9 bases and J 1 base, leaving 13 bases between the germline ends. DNA of the CDR3: TGTGCCAGTACCACGGGACGGTCCTACGAGCAGTACTTC. Residues: CASTTGRSYEQYF.

This clonotype was seen only a few times. CDR3 in amino acids: CASSLWEGTYEQYF. CDR3 in DNA: TGTGCCAGCAGCTTGTGGGAGGGGACCTACGAGCAGTACTTC. V and J are TRBV5-6 and TRBJ2-7, with 7 bases that match TRBD2. From germline, CDR1 is SGHDT and CDR2 YYEEEE. V was clipped by 1 base and J by 2 bases; unmatched bases: 3. There are 14 residues in the CDR3.

This clonotype was detected ten times or more. The chain links TRBV7-8 to TRBJ2-2, with a weak D call TRBD1 (7 bases). Trimming took off 5 bases at V and 6 bases at J, with 22 bases between the two ends. This CDR3 spans 17 amino acids. The germline gives CDR1 SGHVS, CDR2 FQNEAQ. CDR3 bases: TGTGCCAGCAGCAACAACGACAGGGAGGTAGTGGCCGGGGAGCTGTTTTTT. This gives the protein CASSNNDREVVAGELFF.